This TCR beta chain came from a study of human T cells and chemical hapten exposure. CDR1 and CDR2 from the germline V gene are MRHNA and SNTAGT. With V trimmed by 6 bases and J by 5 bases, 5 bases remained unmatched. The CDR3 length is 13 residues. Time point indicated: patch test 2, 6 weeks after DPC sensitization. Treatment in this sample: therapeutic diphenylcyclopropenone sensitization with weekly scalp DPC. General study points: Expanded TCRs produced significantly more large CDR3 similarity clusters than controls did.

Original data processing: Sequenced samples showed a median of 95,638 TCRs each, with counts running from about 20,000 to 690,000. MiXCR, run by TCRdb on the RACE reads, gives a single entry per CDR3 protein. The V and J calls were determined by TCRdb, not by the authors. The top ten hold around 6.1% of the sample, which has 360,000 or so distinct CDR3 sequences, about 6% seen once. The table lists this clonotype with many counts. Its antigen is as yet unknown. This sample comprised whole blood, obtained in connection with sensitization to the hapten diphenylcyclopropenone (DPC). The TCR originated in a woman between 18 and 29 years old with alopecia areata. Some clones in this sample may be carry-over from other donors' samples. V gene TRBV6-4 combines with J gene TRBJ1-1; 8 bases are shared with TRBD1. In nucleotides, the CDR3 is TGTGCCAGCAGGGACAGGGAGGGGACTGAAGCTTTCTTT. Protein product: CASRDREGTEAFF.